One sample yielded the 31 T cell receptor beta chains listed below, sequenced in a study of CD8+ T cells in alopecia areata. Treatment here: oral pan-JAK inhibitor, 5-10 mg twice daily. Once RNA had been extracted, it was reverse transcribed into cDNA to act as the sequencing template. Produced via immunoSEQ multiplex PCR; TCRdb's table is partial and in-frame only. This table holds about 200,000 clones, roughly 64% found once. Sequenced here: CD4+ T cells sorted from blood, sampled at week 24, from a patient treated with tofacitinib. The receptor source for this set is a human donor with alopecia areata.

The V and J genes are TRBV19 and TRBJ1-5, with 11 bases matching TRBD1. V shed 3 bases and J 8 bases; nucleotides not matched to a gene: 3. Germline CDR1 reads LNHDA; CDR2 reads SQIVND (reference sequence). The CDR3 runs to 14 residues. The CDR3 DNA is TGTGCCAGTAGTATGGACAGGGGGCAGGAGCCCCAGCATTTT. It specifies CASSMDRGQEPQHF.

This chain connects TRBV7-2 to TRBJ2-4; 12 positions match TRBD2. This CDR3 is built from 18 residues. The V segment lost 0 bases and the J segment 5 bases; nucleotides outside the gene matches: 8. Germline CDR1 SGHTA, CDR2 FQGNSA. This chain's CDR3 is CASSLAAASGGAQNIQYF. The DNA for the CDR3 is TGTGCCAGCAGCTTAGCCGCGGCTAGCGGGGGGGCCCAAAACATTCAGTACTTC.

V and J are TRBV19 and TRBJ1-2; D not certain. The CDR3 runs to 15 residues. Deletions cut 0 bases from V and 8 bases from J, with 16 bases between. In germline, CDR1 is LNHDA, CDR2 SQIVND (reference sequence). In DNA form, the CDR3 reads TGTGCCAGTAGTATAGATAGAGACGGCCTCGGCGGCTACACCTTC. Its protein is CASSIDRDGLGGYTF.

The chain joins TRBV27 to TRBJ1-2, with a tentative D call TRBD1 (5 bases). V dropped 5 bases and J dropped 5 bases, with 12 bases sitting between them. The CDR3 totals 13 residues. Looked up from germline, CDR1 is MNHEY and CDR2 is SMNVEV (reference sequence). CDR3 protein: CASSMSGTYGYTF. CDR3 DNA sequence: TGTGCCAGCAGTATGTCAGGGACGTATGGCTACACCTTC.

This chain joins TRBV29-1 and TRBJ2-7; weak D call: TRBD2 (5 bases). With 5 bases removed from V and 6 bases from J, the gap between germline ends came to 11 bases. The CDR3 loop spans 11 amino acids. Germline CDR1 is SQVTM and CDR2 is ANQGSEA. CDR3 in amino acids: CSVFEGGEQYF. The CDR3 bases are TGCAGCGTTTTCGAGGGTGGCGAGCAGTACTTC.

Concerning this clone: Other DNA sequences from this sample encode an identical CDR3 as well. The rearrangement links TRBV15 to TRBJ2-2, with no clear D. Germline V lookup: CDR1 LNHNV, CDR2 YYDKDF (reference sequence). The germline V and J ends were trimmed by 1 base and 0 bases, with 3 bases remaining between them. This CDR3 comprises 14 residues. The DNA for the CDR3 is TGTGCCACCAGCAGAGGCCCGAACACCGGGGAGCTGTTTTTT. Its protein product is CATSRGPNTGELFF.

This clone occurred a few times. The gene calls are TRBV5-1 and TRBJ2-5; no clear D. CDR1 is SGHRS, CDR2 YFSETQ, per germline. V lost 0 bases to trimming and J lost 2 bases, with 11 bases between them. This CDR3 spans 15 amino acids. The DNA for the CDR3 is TGCGCCAGCAGCTTGGCCCGGTCTCATCAAGAGACCCAGTACTTC. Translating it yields CASSLARSHQETQYF.

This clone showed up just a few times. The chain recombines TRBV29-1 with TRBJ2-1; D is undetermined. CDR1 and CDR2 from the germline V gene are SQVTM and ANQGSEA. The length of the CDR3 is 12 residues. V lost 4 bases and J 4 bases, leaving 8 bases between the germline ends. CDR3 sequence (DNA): TGCAGCGTTGCATCTGTTTACAATGAGCAGTTCTTC. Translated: CSVASVYNEQFF.

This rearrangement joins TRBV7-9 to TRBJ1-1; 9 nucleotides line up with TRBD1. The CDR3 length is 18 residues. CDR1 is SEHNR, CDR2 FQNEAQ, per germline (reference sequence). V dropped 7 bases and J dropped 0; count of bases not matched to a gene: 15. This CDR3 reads CASIQGQGQYGMNTEAFF. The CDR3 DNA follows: TGTGCCAGCATCCAAGGACAGGGGCAATATGGAATGAACACTGAAGCTTTCTTT.

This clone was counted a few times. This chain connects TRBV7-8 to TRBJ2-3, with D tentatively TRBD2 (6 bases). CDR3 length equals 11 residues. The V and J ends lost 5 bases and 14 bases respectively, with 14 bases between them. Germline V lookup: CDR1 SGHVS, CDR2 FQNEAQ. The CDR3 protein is CASSRLDFLYF. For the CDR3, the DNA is TGTGCCAGCAGCCGACTAGACTTTCTGTATTTT.

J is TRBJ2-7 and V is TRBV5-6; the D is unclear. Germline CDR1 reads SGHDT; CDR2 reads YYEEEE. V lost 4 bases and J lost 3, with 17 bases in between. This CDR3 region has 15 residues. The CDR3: CASSPPEDRDYEQYF. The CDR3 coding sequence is TGTGCCAGCAGCCCCCCTGAAGACCGAGACTACGAGCAGTACTTC.

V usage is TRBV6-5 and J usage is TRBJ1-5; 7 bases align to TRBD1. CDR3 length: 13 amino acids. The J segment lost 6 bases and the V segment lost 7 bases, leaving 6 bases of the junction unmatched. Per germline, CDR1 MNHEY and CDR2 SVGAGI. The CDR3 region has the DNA TGTGCCAGCACTGGGACAGCCGGTCAGCCCCAGCATTTT. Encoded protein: CASTGTAGQPQHF.

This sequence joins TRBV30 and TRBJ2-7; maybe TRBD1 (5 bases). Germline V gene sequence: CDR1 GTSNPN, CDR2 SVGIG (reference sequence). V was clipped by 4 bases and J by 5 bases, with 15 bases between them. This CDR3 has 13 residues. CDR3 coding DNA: TGTGCCTGGAACATCATTCAGGGCCACGAGCAGTACTTC. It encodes CAWNIIQGHEQYF.

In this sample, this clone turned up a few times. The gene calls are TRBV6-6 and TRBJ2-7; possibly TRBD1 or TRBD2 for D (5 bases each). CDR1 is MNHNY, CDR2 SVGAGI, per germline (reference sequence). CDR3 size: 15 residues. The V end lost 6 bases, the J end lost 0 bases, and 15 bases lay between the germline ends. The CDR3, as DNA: TGTGCCAGCAGCCCGGGACCGCCCAGCTCCTACGAGCAGTACTTC. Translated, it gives CASSPGPPSSYEQYF.

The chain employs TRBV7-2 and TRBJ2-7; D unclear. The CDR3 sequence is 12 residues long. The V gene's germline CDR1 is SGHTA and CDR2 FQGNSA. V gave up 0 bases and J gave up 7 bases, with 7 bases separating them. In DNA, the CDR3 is TGTGCCAGCAGCTTAGCCGTTTCGGAGCAGTACTTC. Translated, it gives CASSLAVSEQYF.

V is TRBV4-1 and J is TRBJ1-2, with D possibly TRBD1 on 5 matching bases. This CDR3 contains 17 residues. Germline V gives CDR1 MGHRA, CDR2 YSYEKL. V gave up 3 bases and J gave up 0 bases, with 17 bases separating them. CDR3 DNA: TGCGCCAGCAGCCAGGCGCGGGACTCTGAAACTAACTATGGCTACACCTTC. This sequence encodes CASSQARDSETNYGYTF.

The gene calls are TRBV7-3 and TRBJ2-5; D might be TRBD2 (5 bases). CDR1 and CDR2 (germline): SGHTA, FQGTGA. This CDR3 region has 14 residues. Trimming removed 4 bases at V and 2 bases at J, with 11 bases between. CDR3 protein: CASSSLGGQETQYF. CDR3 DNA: TGTGCCAGCAGCTCACTAGGCGGGCAAGAGACCCAGTACTTC.

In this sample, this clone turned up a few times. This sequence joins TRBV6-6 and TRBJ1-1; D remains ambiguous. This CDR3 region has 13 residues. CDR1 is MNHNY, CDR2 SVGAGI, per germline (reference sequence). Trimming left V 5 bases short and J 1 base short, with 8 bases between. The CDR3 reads CASSTVPNTEAFF. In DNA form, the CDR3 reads TGTGCCAGCAGTACCGTCCCGAACACTGAAGCTTTCTTT.

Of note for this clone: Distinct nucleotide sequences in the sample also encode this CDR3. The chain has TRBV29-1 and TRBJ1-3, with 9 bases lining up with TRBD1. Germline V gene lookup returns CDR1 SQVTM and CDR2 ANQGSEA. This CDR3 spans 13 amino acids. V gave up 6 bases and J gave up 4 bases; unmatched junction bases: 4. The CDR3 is CSVGTGPGNTIYF. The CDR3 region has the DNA TGCAGCGTGGGGACAGGGCCCGGAAACACCATATATTTT.

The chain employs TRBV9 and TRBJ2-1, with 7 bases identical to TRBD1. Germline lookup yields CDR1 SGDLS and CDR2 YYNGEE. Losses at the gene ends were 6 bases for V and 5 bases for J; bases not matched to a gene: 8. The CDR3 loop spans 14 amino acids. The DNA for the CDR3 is TGTGCCAGCACCATCGGACAGGACAACAATGAGCAGTTCTTC. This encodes CASTIGQDNNEQFF.

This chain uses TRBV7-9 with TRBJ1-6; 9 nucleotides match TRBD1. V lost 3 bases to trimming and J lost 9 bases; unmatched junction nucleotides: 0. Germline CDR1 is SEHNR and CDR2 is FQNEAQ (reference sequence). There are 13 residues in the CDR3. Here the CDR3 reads CASSLDRGSPLHF. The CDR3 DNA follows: TGTGCCAGCAGCTTGGACAGGGGTTCACCCCTCCACTTT.

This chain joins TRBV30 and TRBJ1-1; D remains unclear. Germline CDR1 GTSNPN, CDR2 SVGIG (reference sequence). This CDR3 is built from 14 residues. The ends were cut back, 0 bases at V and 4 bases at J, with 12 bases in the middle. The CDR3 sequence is CAWSVGGYGTEAFF. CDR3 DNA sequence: TGTGCCTGGAGTGTAGGTGGATATGGCACTGAAGCTTTCTTT.

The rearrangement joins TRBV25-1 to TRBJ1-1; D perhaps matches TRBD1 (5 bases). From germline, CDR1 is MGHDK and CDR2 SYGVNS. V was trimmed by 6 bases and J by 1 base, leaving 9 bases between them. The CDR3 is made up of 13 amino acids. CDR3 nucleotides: TGTGCCAGCAGCGGGACGCCGAACACTGAAGCTTTCTTT. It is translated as CASSGTPNTEAFF.

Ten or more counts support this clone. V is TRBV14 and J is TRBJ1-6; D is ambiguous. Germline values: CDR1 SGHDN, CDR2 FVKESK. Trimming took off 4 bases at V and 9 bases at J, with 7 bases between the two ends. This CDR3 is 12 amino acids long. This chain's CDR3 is CASSREVSPLHF. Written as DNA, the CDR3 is TGTGCCAGCAGCCGTGAAGTTTCACCCCTCCACTTT.

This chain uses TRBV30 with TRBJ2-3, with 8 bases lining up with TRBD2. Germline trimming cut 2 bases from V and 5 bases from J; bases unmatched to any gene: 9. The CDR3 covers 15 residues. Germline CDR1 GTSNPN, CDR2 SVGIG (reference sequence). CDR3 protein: CAWSRAGVGIDTQYF. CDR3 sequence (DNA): TGTGCCTGGAGTAGAGCGGGAGTCGGTATAGATACGCAGTATTTT.

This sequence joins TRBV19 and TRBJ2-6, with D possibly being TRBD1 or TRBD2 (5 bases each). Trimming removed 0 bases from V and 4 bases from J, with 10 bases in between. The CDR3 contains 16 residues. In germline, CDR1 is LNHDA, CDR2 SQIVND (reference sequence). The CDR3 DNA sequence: TGTGCCAGTAGTATAGATTCAGGGACCGGGGCCAACGTCCTGACTTTC. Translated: CASSIDSGTGANVLTF.

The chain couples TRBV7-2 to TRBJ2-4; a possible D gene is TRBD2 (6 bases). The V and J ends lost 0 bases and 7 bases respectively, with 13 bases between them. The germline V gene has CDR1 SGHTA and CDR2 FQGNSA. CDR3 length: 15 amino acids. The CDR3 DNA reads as TGTGCCAGCAGCTTAGCTATCGGGGAGGTGAACATTCAGTACTTC. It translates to CASSLAIGEVNIQYF.

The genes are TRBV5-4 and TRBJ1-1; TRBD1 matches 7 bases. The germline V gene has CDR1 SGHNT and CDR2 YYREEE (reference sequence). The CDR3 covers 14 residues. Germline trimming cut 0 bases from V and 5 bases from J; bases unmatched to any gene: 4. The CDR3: CASSLGQGETEAFF. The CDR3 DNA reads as TGTGCCAGCAGCTTGGGACAGGGAGAAACTGAAGCTTTCTTT.

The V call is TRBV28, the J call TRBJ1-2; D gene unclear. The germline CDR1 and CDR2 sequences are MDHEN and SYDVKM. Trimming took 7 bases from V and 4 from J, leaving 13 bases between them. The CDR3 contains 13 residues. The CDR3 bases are TGTGCCAGCAATATCGGACTGATCTATGGCTACACCTTC. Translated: CASNIGLIYGYTF.

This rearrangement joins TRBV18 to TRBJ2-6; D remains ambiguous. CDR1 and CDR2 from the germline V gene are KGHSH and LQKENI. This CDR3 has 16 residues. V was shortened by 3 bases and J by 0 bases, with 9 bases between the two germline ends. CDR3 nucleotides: TGTGCCAGCTCACCCCGAGTCAGCTCTGGGGCCAACGTCCTGACTTTC. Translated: CASSPRVSSGANVLTF.

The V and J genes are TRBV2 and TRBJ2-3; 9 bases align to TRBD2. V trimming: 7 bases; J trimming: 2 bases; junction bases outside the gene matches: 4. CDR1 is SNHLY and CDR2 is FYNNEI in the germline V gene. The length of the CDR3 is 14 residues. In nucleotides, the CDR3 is TGTGCCAGCACCGGACTAGCGCCCACAGATACGCAGTATTTT. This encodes CASTGLAPTDTQYF. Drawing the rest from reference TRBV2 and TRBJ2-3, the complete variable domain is EPEVTQTPSHQVTQMGQEVILRCVPISNHLYFYWYRQILGQKVEFLVSFYNNEISEKSEIFDDQFSVERPDGSNFTLKIRSTKLEDSAMYFCASTGLAPTDTQYFGPGTRLTVL.